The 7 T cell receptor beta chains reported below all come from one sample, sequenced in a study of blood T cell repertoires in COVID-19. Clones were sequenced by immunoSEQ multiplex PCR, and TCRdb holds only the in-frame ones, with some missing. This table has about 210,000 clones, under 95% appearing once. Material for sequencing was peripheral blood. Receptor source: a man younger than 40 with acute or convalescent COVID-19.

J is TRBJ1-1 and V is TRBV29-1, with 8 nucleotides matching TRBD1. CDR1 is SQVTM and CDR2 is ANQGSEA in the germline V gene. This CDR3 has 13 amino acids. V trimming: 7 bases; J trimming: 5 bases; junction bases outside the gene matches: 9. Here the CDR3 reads CSAKTGVGTEAFF. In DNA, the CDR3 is TGCAGCGCCAAGACAGGGGTTGGAACTGAAGCTTTCTTT.

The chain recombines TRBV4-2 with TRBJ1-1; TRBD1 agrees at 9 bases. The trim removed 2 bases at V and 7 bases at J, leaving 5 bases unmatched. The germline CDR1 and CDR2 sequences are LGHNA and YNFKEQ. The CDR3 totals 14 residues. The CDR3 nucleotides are TGTGCCAGCAGCCAACGAGGACAGGGGAGTGAAGCTTTCTTT. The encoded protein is CASSQRGQGSEAFF.

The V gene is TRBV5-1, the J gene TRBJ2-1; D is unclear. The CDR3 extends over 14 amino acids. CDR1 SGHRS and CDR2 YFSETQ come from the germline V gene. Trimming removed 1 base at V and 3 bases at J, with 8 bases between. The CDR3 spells CASSLLYSYNEQFF. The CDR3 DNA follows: TGCGCCAGCAGCTTGCTTTACAGCTACAATGAGCAGTTCTTC.

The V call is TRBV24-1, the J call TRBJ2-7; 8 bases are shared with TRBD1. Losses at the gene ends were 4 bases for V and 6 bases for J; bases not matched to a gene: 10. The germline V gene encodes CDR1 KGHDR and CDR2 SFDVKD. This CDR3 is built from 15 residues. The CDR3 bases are TGTGCCACCAGTGACCCCGGGACAGGAAAGACCGAGCAGTACTTC. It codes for CATSDPGTGKTEQYF.

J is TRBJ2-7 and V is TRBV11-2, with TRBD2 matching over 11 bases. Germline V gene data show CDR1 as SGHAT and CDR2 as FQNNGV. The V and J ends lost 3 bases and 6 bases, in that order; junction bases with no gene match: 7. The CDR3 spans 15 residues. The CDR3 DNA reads TGTGCCAGCAGCTTGGAACTAGCGGGAGTCTTCGAGCAGTACTTC. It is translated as CASSLELAGVFEQYF. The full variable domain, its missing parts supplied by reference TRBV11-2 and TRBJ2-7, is EAGVAQSPRYKIIEKRQSVAFWCNPISGHATLYWYQQILGQGPKLLIQFQNNGVVDDSQLPKDRFSAERLKGVDSTLKIQPAKLEDSAVYLCASSLELAGVFEQYFGPGTRLTVT.

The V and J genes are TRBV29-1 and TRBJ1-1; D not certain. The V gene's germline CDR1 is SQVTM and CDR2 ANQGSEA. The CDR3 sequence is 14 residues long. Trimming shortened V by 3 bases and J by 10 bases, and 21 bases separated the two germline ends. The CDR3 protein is CSVDSLSRVRGAFF. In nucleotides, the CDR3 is TGCAGCGTTGATAGTCTGTCGAGGGTTCGAGGAGCTTTCTTT.

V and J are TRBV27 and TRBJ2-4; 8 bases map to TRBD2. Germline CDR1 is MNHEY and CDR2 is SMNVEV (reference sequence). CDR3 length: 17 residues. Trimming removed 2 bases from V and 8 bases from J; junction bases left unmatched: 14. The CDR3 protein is CASSLQGTSGLDDIQYF. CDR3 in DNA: TGTGCCAGCAGTTTACAGGGTACCTCGGGACTAGACGACATTCAGTACTTC.